The clone carrying this T cell receptor (beta chain) counts as medium-sized (0.01 to 0.1%). Using its own MiXCR run on the 5' RACE reads, TCRdb lists one record per CDR3 protein. This table holds 1,400 to 1,500 distinct CDR3 sequences, about 8.3% found once. The entry originates in a study of spatial heterogeneity in lung cancer. J was trimmed by 2 bases and V by 3 bases; bases with no gene match: 4. CDR3 length equals 16 residues. CDR1 and CDR2 from the germline V gene are SGHRS and YFSETQ. Sample time point: sample taken at primary tumor resection. Extraction of whole RNA from tumor, nontumor lung or frozen PBMC preceded unsorted sequencing.

V and J are TRBV5-1 and TRBJ2-6, with 8 bases identical to TRBD1. This TCR was recovered from a female donor with early-stage non-small cell lung cancer. This sample comprised normal lung tissue next to the tumor, obtained at surgery. The CDR3, as DNA: TGCGCCAGCAGCTCAGGGGGCGGTACTGGGGCCAACGTCCTGACTTTC. The encoded protein is CASSSGGGTGANVLTF.